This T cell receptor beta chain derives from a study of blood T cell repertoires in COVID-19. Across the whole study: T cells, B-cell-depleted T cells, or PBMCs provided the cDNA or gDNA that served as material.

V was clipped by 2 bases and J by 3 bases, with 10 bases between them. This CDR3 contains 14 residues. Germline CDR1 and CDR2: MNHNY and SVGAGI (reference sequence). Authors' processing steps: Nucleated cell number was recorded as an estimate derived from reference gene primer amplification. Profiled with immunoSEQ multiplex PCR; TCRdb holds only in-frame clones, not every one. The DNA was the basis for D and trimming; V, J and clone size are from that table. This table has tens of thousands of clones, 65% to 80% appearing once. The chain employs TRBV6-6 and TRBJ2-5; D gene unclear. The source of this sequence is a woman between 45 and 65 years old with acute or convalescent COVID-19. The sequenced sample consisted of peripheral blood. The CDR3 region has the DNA TGTGCCAGCAGTTACCCGGAGATAAAAGAGACCCAGTACTTC. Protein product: CASSYPEIKETQYF.